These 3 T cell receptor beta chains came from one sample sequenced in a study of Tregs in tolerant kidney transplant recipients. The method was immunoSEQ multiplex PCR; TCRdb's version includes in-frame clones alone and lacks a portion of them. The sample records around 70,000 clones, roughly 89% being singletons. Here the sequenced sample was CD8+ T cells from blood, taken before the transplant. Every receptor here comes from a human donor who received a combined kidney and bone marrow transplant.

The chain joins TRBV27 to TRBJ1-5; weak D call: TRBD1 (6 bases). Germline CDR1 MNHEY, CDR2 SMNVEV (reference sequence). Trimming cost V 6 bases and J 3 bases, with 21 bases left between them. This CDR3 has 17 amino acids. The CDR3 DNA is TGTGCCAGCAGCCGCAGCGCGGGGGGCGTGAACAATCAGCCCCAGCATTTT. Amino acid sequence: CASSRSAGGVNNQPQHF.

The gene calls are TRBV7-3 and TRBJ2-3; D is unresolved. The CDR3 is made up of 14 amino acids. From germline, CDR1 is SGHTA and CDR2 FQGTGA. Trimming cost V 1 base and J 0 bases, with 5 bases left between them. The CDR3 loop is CASSLSTSTDTQYF. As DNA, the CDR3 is TGTGCCAGCAGCTTAAGTACTAGCACAGATACGCAGTATTTT. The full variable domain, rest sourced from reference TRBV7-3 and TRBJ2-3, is GAGVSQTPSNKVTEKGKYVELRCDPISGHTALYWYRQSLGQGPEFLIYFQGTGAADDSGLPNDRFFAVRPEGSVSTLKIQRTERGDSAVYLCASSLSTSTDTQYFGPGTRLTVL.

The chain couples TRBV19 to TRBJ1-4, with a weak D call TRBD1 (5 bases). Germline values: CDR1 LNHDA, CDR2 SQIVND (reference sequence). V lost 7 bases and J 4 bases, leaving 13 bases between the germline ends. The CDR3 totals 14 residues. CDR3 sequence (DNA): TGTGCCAGTATAGGGGAAGGTTTTAATGAAAAACTGTTTTTT. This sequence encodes CASIGEGFNEKLFF.